This TCR beta chain is drawn from a study of T cells in women clearing cervical HPV infection. General study findings and limits: TRBV6-7 abundance was lower in cases than controls (approximately 0.11% versus 0.16%). Repertoire richness, not evenness, was significantly elevated in CIN3+ cases versus controls.

Comments on this clone: What it binds is unknown. The observed sequence ends 3 residues before the CDR3 terminus, with the missing tail filled in from the germline J gene.

Genomic DNA, averaging roughly 1,200 ng per sample, yielded TCR beta CDR3 via immunoSEQ. The repertoire was sequenced with immunoSEQ multiplex PCR; TCRdb's copy has only in-frame clones and lacks some. Seen in this sample are around 30,000 clones; the ten most common clones hold 22%. Each participant carried one incident cervical HPV16 infection only. The length of the CDR3 is 16 residues. Germline CDR1 reads DFQATT; CDR2 reads SNEGSKA (reference sequence). The sample taken for sequencing was blood buffy coat. The chain couples TRBV20-1 to TRBJ2-3; the match to TRBD1 covers 10 bases. This TCR was recovered from a woman between 18 and 70 years old with a cervical HPV16 infection that either progressed to CIN3+ or cleared (not recorded which). This CDR3 reads CSARDPDRGPIETQYF. The covered CDR3 bases are TGCAGTGCTAGAGATCCCGACAGGGGGCCGATTGAGACG.